Presented here are 14 T cell receptor beta chains from one specimen sequenced in a study of T cell repertoires in cytomegalovirus infection. Using its own MiXCR run on the reads, TCRdb lists one record per CDR3 protein. The table lists approximately 750,000 distinct CDR3 sequences, about a third of them singletons, with under 3% in the top ten. The sample consisted of PBMCs. The source of these receptors is a human donor in good health (CMV status not recorded). Some clones in this sample may be carry-over from other donors' samples.

A word on this clonotype: Without the conserved terminal phenylalanine or tryptophan, this CDR3 likely stems from a read error. The chain carries TRBV12-3 or TRBV12-4 and TRBJ2-7; D possibly corresponds to TRBD1 (6 bases). The CDR3 contains 15 residues. V dropped 3 bases and J dropped 1 base, with 13 bases sitting between them. The chain's CDR3 is CASSFLRGQSYEQYL. For the CDR3, the DNA is TGTGCCAGCAGTTTCCTTCGCGGACAGTCCTACGAGCAGTACTTA.

This clonotype was seen at least ten times. V usage is TRBV7-2 and J usage is TRBJ2-2, with D perhaps assigned TRBD1 or TRBD2 (6 bases each). The germline CDR1 and CDR2 sequences are SGHTA and FQGNSA. The V and J ends lost 5 bases and 1 base respectively, with 11 bases between them. This CDR3 is built from 15 residues. For the CDR3, the DNA is TGTGCCAGCAGCCCTGGGGGGCGGAACACCGGGGAGCTGTTTTTT. Its translation is CASSPGGRNTGELFF. Full variable domain (rest looked up from reference TRBV7-2 and TRBJ2-2): GAGVSQSPSNKVTEKGKDVELRCDPISGHTALYWYRQSLGQGLEFLIYFQGNSAPDKSGLPSDRFSAERTGGSVSTLTIQRTQQEDSAVYLCASSPGGRNTGELFFGEGSRLTVL.

The chain has TRBV7-3 and TRBJ2-3; TRBD1 matches at 8 bases. Looked up from germline, CDR1 is SGHTA and CDR2 is FQGTGA. The CDR3 length is 16 residues. V shed 3 bases, J shed 4 bases, and the junction held 9 bases outside the gene matches. The CDR3 nucleotides read TGTGCCAGCAGCTTGGGGACAGGCACAGACTCAGATACGCAGTATTTT. It codes for CASSLGTGTDSDTQYF.

CDR3 loop: CASSLLGTGLVLAKNIQYF. CDR3 DNA sequence: TGTGCCAGCAGCTTATTGGGGACAGGACTCGTCCTAGCCAAAAACATTCAGTACTTC. The rearrangement links TRBV11-2 to TRBJ2-4; 8 bases are shared with TRBD1. Germline loops: CDR1 SGHAT, CDR2 FQNNGV. Unmatched junction bases numbered 12, after V lost 2 bases and J lost 0 bases. CDR3 length equals 19 residues. Full variable domain (outside the CDR3, taken from reference TRBV11-2 and TRBJ2-4): EAGVAQSPRYKIIEKRQSVAFWCNPISGHATLYWYQQILGQGPKLLIQFQNNGVVDDSQLPKDRFSAERLKGVDSTLKIQPAKLEDSAVYLCASSLLGTGLVLAKNIQYFGAGTRLSVL.

J is TRBJ2-1 and V is TRBV19, with a tentative D call TRBD1 (5 bases). This CDR3 comprises 17 residues. V was clipped by 0 bases and J by 4 bases, with 16 bases between them. CDR1 LNHDA and CDR2 SQIVND come from the germline V gene (reference sequence). The CDR3 region is CASSIEARQWRYNEQFF. Written as DNA, the CDR3 is TGTGCCAGTAGTATAGAGGCTCGACAGTGGAGATACAATGAGCAGTTCTTC.

This clonotype was seen more than once but under ten times. This sequence joins TRBV10-3 and TRBJ1-1; D is perhaps TRBD1 (6 bases). CDR3 length equals 15 residues. Germline values: CDR1 ENHRY, CDR2 SYGVKD. V dropped 4 bases and J dropped 4 bases, with 16 bases sitting between them. The CDR3 protein is CAISAPDSGTTEAFF. As DNA, the CDR3 is TGTGCCATCAGTGCCCCGGACAGCGGAACCACTGAAGCTTTCTTT.

This chain joins TRBV7-9 and TRBJ2-1; TRBD2 aligns across 7 bases. The length of the CDR3 is 16 residues. V was pared by 5 bases and J by 5 bases, with 12 bases of the junction left unmatched. CDR1 is SEHNR and CDR2 is FQNEAQ in the germline V gene (reference sequence). The CDR3 DNA sequence: TGTGCCAGCAGCCTCCTTAAAGCGGGGAGTAACAATGAGCAGTTCTTC. Its protein product is CASSLLKAGSNNEQFF.

This sequence joins TRBV19 and TRBJ1-1; D possibly corresponds to TRBD1 (5 bases). CDR3 length: 15 residues. Trimming took off 4 bases at V and 1 base at J, with 13 bases between the two ends. Per germline, CDR1 LNHDA and CDR2 SQIVND (reference sequence). This CDR3 reads CASSKHRFPNTEAFF. CDR3 nucleotide sequence: TGTGCCAGTAGTAAACACAGGTTTCCGAACACTGAAGCTTTCTTT.

The V gene is TRBV28, the J gene TRBJ2-7; D unclear. Germline V gives CDR1 MDHEN, CDR2 SYDVKM. The V end lost 6 bases, the J end lost 2 bases, and 8 bases lay between the germline ends. CDR3 length equals 12 residues. CDR3 protein: CASSVTPYEQYF. DNA of the CDR3: TGTGCCAGCAGCGTCACCCCCTACGAGCAGTACTTC.

This clonotype was seen a few times. The chain is built from TRBV28 and TRBJ2-1, with D perhaps TRBD1 or TRBD2 (5 bases each). This CDR3 region has 18 residues. The germline gives CDR1 MDHEN, CDR2 SYDVKM. V was pared by 7 bases and J by 5 bases, with 27 bases between. CDR3 DNA: TGTGCCAGCATCTTAACGACCCGGGGCAGGGTTGGCAACAATGAGCAGTTCTTC. This encodes CASILTTRGRVGNNEQFF.

This clonotype was counted only a few times. The rearrangement joins TRBV28 to TRBJ2-7; D gene unclear. Per germline, CDR1 MDHEN and CDR2 SYDVKM. V gave up 5 bases and J gave up 6 bases, with 5 bases separating them. CDR3 length equals 10 residues. CDR3 sequence (DNA): TGTGCCAGCAGTGAACGCGAGCAGTACTTC. Translation gives CASSEREQYF.

This chain joins TRBV2 and TRBJ2-1; 9 bases line up with TRBD2. The CDR3 is made up of 15 amino acids. CDR1 is SNHLY, CDR2 FYNNEI, per germline. The V and J ends lost 6 bases and 2 bases, in that order; junction bases with no gene match: 5. The CDR3: CASRLGTSPYNEQFF. CDR3 sequence (DNA): TGTGCCAGCAGACTCGGGACTAGCCCCTACAATGAGCAGTTCTTC.

This chain uses TRBV6-2 or TRBV6-3 with TRBJ1-1; D may be TRBD1 (6 bases). The germline V and J ends were trimmed by 3 bases and 8 bases, with 13 bases remaining between them. This CDR3 spans 13 amino acids. The germline V gene has CDR1 MNHEY and CDR2 SVGEGT. This chain's CDR3 is CASSYRSGDEAFF. The CDR3 nucleotides read TGTGCCAGCAGTTATCGGTCAGGGGACGAAGCTTTCTTT.

V and J are TRBV7-6 and TRBJ1-1; D remains unclear. V lost 4 bases, J lost 0 bases, and 12 bases lay in between. The V gene's germline CDR1 is SGHVS and CDR2 FNYEAQ. The CDR3 extends over 15 amino acids. The CDR3 DNA is TGTGCCAGCAGCTCTCTCGTGGGGTTGAACACTGAAGCTTTCTTT. It yields the protein CASSSLVGLNTEAFF. Combining the CDR3 with reference TRBV7-6 and TRBJ1-1 gives the whole variable domain GAGVSQSPRYKVTKRGQDVALRCDPISGHVSLYWYRQALGQGPEFLTYFNYEAQQDKSGLPNDRFSAERPEGSISTLTIQRTEQRDSAMYRCASSSLVGLNTEAFFGQGTRLTVV.